This entry features one TCR beta chain sequence. These data are taken from a study of blood T cell repertoires in COVID-19. Study-level background: Donors in the United States, Italy and Spain gave samples during acute or convalescent COVID-19. T cells, B-cell-depleted T cells, or PBMCs supplied cDNA or gDNA.

Participants, about 18 to 90 years old, spanned more than 20 US areas. V was shortened by 1 base and J by 6 bases, with 7 bases between the two germline ends. CDR1 is SGHTA and CDR2 is FQGTGA in the germline V gene. The CDR3 consists of 14 residues. TCRdb's table, derived via immunoSEQ multiplex PCR, lists solely in-frame clones and lacks some. The sample consists of around 200,000 clones, approximately 87% of them appearing once. The V gene is TRBV7-3, the J gene TRBJ1-6; D gene unclear. Sequenced sample: PBMCs or T cells enriched from blood (not recorded which). The sequence came from a woman between 50 and 59 years old in a cohort exposed to, infected with or recovered from COVID-19 (not recorded which). CDR3 sequence (DNA): TGTGCCAGCAGCTTAAGGCCCAGTAATTCACCCCTCCACTTT. This translates into CASSLRPSNSPLHF.